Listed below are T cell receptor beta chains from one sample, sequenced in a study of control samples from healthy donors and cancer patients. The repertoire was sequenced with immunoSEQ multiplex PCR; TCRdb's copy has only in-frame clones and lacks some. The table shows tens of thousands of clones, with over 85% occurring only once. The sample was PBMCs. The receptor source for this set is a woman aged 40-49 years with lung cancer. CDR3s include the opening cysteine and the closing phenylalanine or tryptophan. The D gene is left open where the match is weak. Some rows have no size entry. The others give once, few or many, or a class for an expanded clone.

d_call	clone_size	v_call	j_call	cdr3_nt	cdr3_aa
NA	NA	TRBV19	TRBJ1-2	TGTGCCAGTAGTAGGCGGGATCTTCCTACTAACTATGGCTACACCTTC	CASSRRDLPTNYGYTF
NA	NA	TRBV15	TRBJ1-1	TGTGCCACCAGCAGAGAGGGTGGAGGTTACACTGAAGCTTTCTTT	CATSREGGGYTEAFF
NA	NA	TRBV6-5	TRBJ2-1	TGTGCCAGCAGCCGATCTAGCAATGAGCAGTTCTTC	CASSRSSNEQFF
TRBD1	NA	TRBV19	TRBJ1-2	TGTGCCAGTACCGCAGGGGGCGGTGGGTACACCTTC	CASTAGGGGYTF
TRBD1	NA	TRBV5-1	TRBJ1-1	TGCGCCAGCAGCAGGGGGCGCGAGAACACTGAAGCTTTCTTT	CASSRGRENTEAFF
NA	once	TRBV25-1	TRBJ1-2	TGTGCCAGCAGTGGGAACATCTATGGCTACACCTTC	CASSGNIYGYTF
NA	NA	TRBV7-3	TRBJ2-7	TGTGCCAGCAGCTTATTATACGGGAACGAGCAGTACTTC	CASSLLYGNEQYF
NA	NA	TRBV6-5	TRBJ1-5	TGTGCCAGCAGAGCTGGGACCCTCAATCAGCCCCAGCATTTT	CASRAGTLNQPQHF
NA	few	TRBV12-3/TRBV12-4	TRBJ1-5	TGTGCCAGCAGTTCGGAGGGACCCCAGCATTTT	CASSSEGPQHF
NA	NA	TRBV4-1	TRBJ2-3	TGCGCCAGCAGCCAAGAAGAAAGCTTTACGCAGTATTTT	CASSQEESFTQYF
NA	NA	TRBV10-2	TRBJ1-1	TGCGCCAGCGGAGGTGGTAACACTGAAGCTTTCTTT	CASGGGNTEAFF
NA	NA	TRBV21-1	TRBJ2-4	TGTGCCAGCAGACAGGTAGCCAAAAACATTCAGTACTTC	CASRQVAKNIQYF
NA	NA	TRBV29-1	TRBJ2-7	TGCAGCGTTGAGGTAACAGGATCCTACGAGCAGTACTTC	CSVEVTGSYEQYF
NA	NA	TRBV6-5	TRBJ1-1	TGTGCCAGCAGTTGGTCCCTCGCGAACACTGAAGCTTTCTTT	CASSWSLANTEAFF
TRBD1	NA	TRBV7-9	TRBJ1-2	TGTGCCAGCAGCGGGACAGCCAATGGCTACACCTTC	CASSGTANGYTF
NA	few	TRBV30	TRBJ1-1	TGTGCCTGGAGTGTAAATGAGAACACTGAAGCTTTCTTT	CAWSVNENTEAFF
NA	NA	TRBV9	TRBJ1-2	TGTGCCAGCAGCGCCTCCGGGACACCCTATGGCTACACCTTC	CASSASGTPYGYTF
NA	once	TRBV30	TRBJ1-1	TGTGCCTGGAGTTTTCACAGCCTGAACACTGAAGCTTTCTTT	CAWSFHSLNTEAFF